These 32 T cell receptor beta chains share one sample of origin, sequenced in a study of blood T cell repertoires in COVID-19. TCRdb's table, derived via immunoSEQ multiplex PCR, lists solely in-frame clones and lacks some. The sample carries some 76,000 clones, 75% to 90% recorded once. The sequenced material came from peripheral blood. The source is a human donor in a cohort sampled during active COVID-19.

The chain employs TRBV24-1 and TRBJ2-7; 10 nucleotides line up with TRBD1. Per germline, CDR1 KGHDR and CDR2 SFDVKD. V trimming: 4 bases; J trimming: 3 bases; junction bases outside the gene matches: 5. CDR3 length: 15 residues. This chain's CDR3 is CATSDSGQGLYEQYF. The CDR3 DNA sequence: TGTGCCACCAGTGACTCGGGACAGGGGCTCTACGAGCAGTACTTC.

CDR3 in DNA: TGCGCCAGCAGCCTGGAGGGGGCTGCCACCCAGTACTTC. Amino acid sequence: CASSLEGAATQYF. This sequence joins TRBV5-1 and TRBJ2-5; tentative D call: TRBD1 (7 bases). The CDR3 has 13 amino acids. In germline, CDR1 is SGHRS, CDR2 YFSETQ. Trimming cost V 4 bases and J 8 bases, with 15 bases left between them.

The V and J genes are TRBV19 and TRBJ2-4; D call uncertain. CDR3 length: 12 amino acids. Germline values: CDR1 LNHDA, CDR2 SQIVND (reference sequence). Trimming took off 5 bases at V and 3 bases at J, with 5 bases between the two ends. The CDR3 nucleotides are TGTGCCAGTAGTGGAGACAAAAACATTCAGTACTTC. Its translation is CASSGDKNIQYF.

The chain couples TRBV18 to TRBJ2-1; D might be TRBD1 (5 bases). This CDR3 has 15 amino acids. V gave up 1 base and J gave up 6 bases, with 13 bases separating them. Germline assignment: CDR1 KGHSH and CDR2 LQKENI. This CDR3 reads CASSPRNVGLNEQFF. The CDR3 coding sequence is TGTGCCAGCTCACCACGGAACGTGGGGCTCAATGAGCAGTTCTTC. The full variable domain, in which reference TRBV18 and TRBJ2-1 provide the parts outside the CDR3, is NAGVMQNPRHLVRRRGQEARLRCSPMKGHSHVYWYRQLPEEGLKFMVYLQKENIIDESGMPKERFSAEFPKEGPSILRIQQVVRGDSAAYFCASSPRNVGLNEQFFGPGTRLTVL.

About this clone itself: Germline and junction disagree at one end, which may indicate a read error. The chain employs TRBV6-2 or TRBV6-3 and TRBJ1-4; 7 bases agree with TRBD1. Germline V CDR1 and CDR2: MNHEY, SVGEGT. This CDR3 has 14 amino acids. CDR3 coding DNA: TGTGCCAGCAGTGACTCGACAGGGCTCGAAAAACTGTTTTTT. The encoded protein is CASSDSTGLEKLFF.

This chain connects TRBV18 to TRBJ2-1; TRBD2 aligns across 11 bases. Germline V gene sequence: CDR1 KGHSH, CDR2 LQKENI. The ends lost 3 bases at V and 5 bases at J; junction bases unmatched: 3. CDR3 length equals 15 residues. CDR3 sequence reads: CASSPGLAVDNEQFF. For the CDR3, the DNA is TGTGCCAGCTCACCGGGACTAGCGGTCGACAATGAGCAGTTCTTC.

The rearrangement links TRBV12-3 or TRBV12-4 to TRBJ1-5; 8 bases are shared with TRBD1. Losses at the gene ends were 6 bases for V and 9 bases for J; bases not matched to a gene: 7. The CDR3 totals 13 residues. As DNA, the CDR3 is TGTGCCAGCAGGAGGACAGGGCCGTGGCCCCAGCATTTT. Translating gives CASRRTGPWPQHF.

V usage is TRBV6-1 and J usage is TRBJ2-5; D not certain. The germline gives CDR1 MNHNS, CDR2 SASEGT. Trimming stripped 0 bases from V and 4 bases from J, with 9 bases between. This CDR3 region has 14 residues. CDR3 DNA sequence: TGTGCCAGCAGTGAAGCTCCGTTTTTAGAGACCCAGTACTTC. Translating it yields CASSEAPFLETQYF.

The CDR3 DNA sequence: TGTGCCAGCAGTGAACGGGGCTATGGCTACACCTTC. It translates to CASSERGYGYTF. The V call is TRBV6-1, the J call TRBJ1-2; no firm D call. CDR1 and CDR2 (germline): MNHNS, SASEGT. Trimming took off 2 bases at V and 4 bases at J, with 5 bases between the two ends. The CDR3 loop spans 12 amino acids.

This clone was seen only a few times. V and J are TRBV7-8 and TRBJ2-1; a weak D match, TRBD2 (6 bases). The CDR3 spans 15 residues. The V gene lost 4 bases and the J gene lost 0 bases, with 10 bases spanning the gap. Germline V gene lookup returns CDR1 SGHVS and CDR2 FQNEAQ. The CDR3 nucleotides read TGTGCCAGCAGCTCTTCTAGCGCCTCCTACAATGAGCAGTTCTTC. This translates into CASSSSSASYNEQFF.

The genes are TRBV7-3 and TRBJ1-2, with 8 nucleotides matching TRBD1. Losses at the gene ends were 4 bases for V and 4 bases for J; bases not matched to a gene: 5. Germline values: CDR1 SGHTA, CDR2 FQGTGA. The CDR3 spans 14 residues. CDR3 residues: CASSSYDRGYGYTF. In DNA, the CDR3 is TGTGCCAGCAGCTCCTATGACAGGGGCTATGGCTACACCTTC.

This rearrangement joins TRBV3-1 (or the pseudogene TRBV3-2) to TRBJ1-2; TRBD1 agrees at 9 bases. With 4 bases clipped from V and 6 bases from J, the junction kept 6 bases outside the gene matches. This CDR3 contains 14 residues. The germline gives CDR1 LGHDT, CDR2 YNNKEL (reference sequence). The CDR3 bases are TGTGCCAGCAGCCTCCAAGGGGACAGGGATGGCTACACCTTC. It translates to CASSLQGDRDGYTF.

V usage is TRBV3-1 (or the pseudogene TRBV3-2) and J usage is TRBJ1-4; D uncertain. V was pared by 1 base and J by 2 bases, with 5 bases between. CDR1 and CDR2 (germline): LGHDT, YNNKEL (reference sequence). There are 14 residues in the CDR3. The CDR3, as DNA: TGTGCCAGCAGCCAAGCTAGGACTAATGAAAAACTGTTTTTT. Encoded protein: CASSQARTNEKLFF.

The chain links TRBV5-1 to TRBJ2-5, with a weak D call TRBD1 (6 bases). Trimming left V 4 bases short and J 2 bases short, with 6 bases between. CDR1 SGHRS and CDR2 YFSETQ come from the germline V gene. This CDR3 has 12 residues. The CDR3 is CASSGQQETQYF. CDR3 coding DNA: TGCGCCAGCAGCGGACAGCAAGAGACCCAGTACTTC.

This chain uses TRBV4-1 with TRBJ2-6, with 9 bases that match TRBD1. This CDR3 comprises 19 residues. Losses at the gene ends were 2 bases for V and 0 bases for J; bases not matched to a gene: 8. Germline lookup yields CDR1 MGHRA and CDR2 YSYEKL. Here the CDR3 DNA reads TGCGCCAGCAGCCAATGGGCGGGACAGGGCCTCTCTGGGGCCAACGTCCTGACTTTC. Protein: CASSQWAGQGLSGANVLTF.

For the CDR3, the DNA is TGTGCCAGCACTCCTGGGGCATTCCGAGGGGGAGAGACCCAGTACTTC. It is translated as CASTPGAFRGGETQYF. The rearrangement joins TRBV27 to TRBJ2-5; TRBD1 might be the D (6 bases). This CDR3 spans 16 amino acids. V was cut by 7 bases and J by 4 bases, with 22 bases left in between. Germline CDR1 MNHEY, CDR2 SMNVEV (reference sequence).

This rearrangement joins TRBV27 to TRBJ1-4, with a weak D call TRBD1 (6 bases). The germline V gene has CDR1 MNHEY and CDR2 SMNVEV (reference sequence). The ends were cut back, 3 bases at V and 1 base at J, with 12 bases in the middle. The length of the CDR3 is 16 residues. The CDR3: CASSFGTLKTNEKLFF. The CDR3 DNA is TGTGCCAGCAGTTTTGGGACACTGAAAACTAATGAAAAACTGTTTTTT. Drawing the rest from reference TRBV27 and TRBJ1-4, the complete variable domain is EAQVTQNPRYLITVTGKKLTVTCSQNMNHEYMSWYRQDPGLGLRQIYYSMNVEVTDKGDVPEGYKVSRKEKRNFPLILESPSPNQTSLYFCASSFGTLKTNEKLFFGSGTQLSVL.

This clone was counted a few times. V gene TRBV18 combines with J gene TRBJ2-1; D is perhaps TRBD1 (6 bases). The V gene lost 6 bases and the J gene lost 9 bases, with 18 bases spanning the gap. This CDR3 is 14 amino acids long. CDR1 and CDR2 (germline): KGHSH, LQKENI. CDR3 region: CASSPDRLTLEQFF. CDR3 bases: TGTGCCAGCTCTCCCGACAGGCTTACCCTTGAGCAGTTCTTC.

This rearrangement joins TRBV7-8 to TRBJ2-7, with 7 bases lining up with TRBD2. V shed 6 bases, J shed 2 bases, and the junction held 10 bases outside the gene matches. This CDR3 contains 15 residues. CDR1 SGHVS and CDR2 FQNEAQ come from the germline V gene. CDR3 region: CASRVRGVGPYEQYF. CDR3 sequence (DNA): TGTGCCAGCAGGGTACGGGGGGTTGGGCCCTACGAGCAGTACTTC.

This chain connects TRBV18 to TRBJ2-7; TRBD2 matches 9 bases. This CDR3 has 13 amino acids. V was pared by 5 bases and J by 7 bases, with 6 bases of the junction left unmatched. CDR1 KGHSH and CDR2 LQKENI come from the germline V gene. This chain's CDR3 is CASSGGTSREQYF. CDR3 sequence (DNA): TGTGCCAGCTCAGGGGGGACTAGCCGAGAGCAGTACTTC.

V is TRBV19 and J is TRBJ2-3; 7 positions match TRBD2. This CDR3 contains 14 residues. In germline, CDR1 is LNHDA, CDR2 SQIVND (reference sequence). With 9 bases clipped from V and 11 bases from J, the junction kept 17 bases outside the gene matches. The CDR3 DNA is TGTGCCAGCCGTCGGGATCGGTCATCGGGGGGGCAGTATTTT. This gives the protein CASRRDRSSGGQYF.

The chain recombines TRBV4-1 with TRBJ2-2, with D perhaps TRBD1 (5 bases). The V end was cut by 4 bases, the J end by 1 base, with 13 bases between. CDR3 length: 16 amino acids. CDR1 is MGHRA and CDR2 is YSYEKL in the germline V gene. The CDR3 sequence is CASSPHRLLNTGELFF. The CDR3 DNA follows: TGCGCCAGCAGCCCGCACAGGCTCCTGAACACCGGGGAGCTGTTTTTT.

This chain uses TRBV3-1 (or the pseudogene TRBV3-2) with TRBJ2-1; 12 nucleotides match TRBD2. The CDR3 spans 17 residues. Germline V gene data show CDR1 as LGHDT and CDR2 as YNNKEL (reference sequence). V lost 3 bases, J lost 6 bases, and 9 bases stayed unmatched. The CDR3 protein is CASSHVASGGAVNEQFF. For the CDR3, the DNA is TGTGCCAGCAGCCATGTTGCTAGCGGGGGGGCTGTCAATGAGCAGTTCTTC.

The genes are TRBV6-1 and TRBJ1-4, with 9 nucleotides matching TRBD1. The CDR3 runs 14 residues. Germline CDR1 reads MNHNS; CDR2 reads SASEGT. J was trimmed by 8 bases and V by 3 bases; bases with no gene match: 4. CDR3 amino acids: CASSDWTGVEKLFF. CDR3 sequence (DNA): TGTGCCAGCAGTGATTGGACAGGGGTCGAAAAACTGTTTTTT.

The chain has TRBV19 and TRBJ2-5; 7 positions match TRBD2. V lost 2 bases and J lost 3; bases outside the gene matches: 3. This CDR3 has 14 residues. The germline V gene encodes CDR1 LNHDA and CDR2 SQIVND (reference sequence). The DNA of the CDR3 is TGTGCCAGTAGTATAAAGGGAGGGGAAGAGACCCAGTACTTC. Its protein product is CASSIKGGEETQYF.

The chain employs TRBV5-4 and TRBJ2-1; 16 bases are a match to TRBD2. CDR1 and CDR2 from the germline V gene are SGHNT and YYREEE (reference sequence). The CDR3 covers 17 residues. The trim removed 5 bases at V and 6 bases at J, leaving 8 bases unmatched. This CDR3 reads CASSTGTSGGDPNEQFF. The CDR3 bases are TGTGCCAGCAGTACCGGGACTAGCGGGGGGGATCCCAATGAGCAGTTCTTC.

The genes are TRBV6-5 and TRBJ2-6; the D gene is possibly TRBD1 (6 bases). This CDR3 has 14 residues. Trimming left V 6 bases short and J 2 bases short, with 8 bases between. Germline assignment: CDR1 MNHEY and CDR2 SVGAGI. Here the CDR3 DNA reads TGTGCCAGCAGCAGGGGTACTGGGGCCAACGTCCTGACTTTC. Translated: CASSRGTGANVLTF.

This clone appeared once. The chain recombines TRBV27 with TRBJ1-5, with D possibly matching TRBD1 (5 bases). There are 13 residues in the CDR3. The germline gives CDR1 MNHEY, CDR2 SMNVEV (reference sequence). V dropped 4 bases and J dropped 7 bases, with 11 bases sitting between them. The CDR3 spells CASSSRQSQPQHF. Here the CDR3 DNA reads TGTGCCAGCAGTTCCCGACAGAGCCAGCCCCAGCATTTT.

In its sample, this clone was seen many times. V gene TRBV9 combines with J gene TRBJ2-2; the D is unclear. Germline V gene data show CDR1 as SGDLS and CDR2 as YYNGEE. Between the trimmed V and J ends, which lost 0 bases and 0 bases, there was a span of 6 bases. The CDR3 contains 15 residues. CDR3 region: CASSVDHSNTGELFF. Here the CDR3 DNA reads TGTGCCAGCAGCGTAGACCACTCGAACACCGGGGAGCTGTTTTTT.

The CDR3 is CASRPQGGGLNTEAFF. CDR3 nucleotides: TGCGCCAGCAGGCCCCAAGGGGGCGGACTGAACACTGAAGCTTTCTTT. This chain links TRBV4-1 with TRBJ1-1; 7 bases are a match to TRBD1. The CDR3 has 16 residues. Germline CDR1 MGHRA, CDR2 YSYEKL. V was pared by 6 bases and J by 0 bases, with 10 bases of the junction left unmatched.

This rearrangement joins TRBV29-1 to TRBJ2-1; D possibly corresponds to TRBD2 (7 bases). The V gene lost 7 bases and the J gene lost 0 bases, with 16 bases spanning the gap. Germline V gives CDR1 SQVTM, CDR2 ANQGSEA. The CDR3 contains 15 residues. CDR3 nucleotides: TGCAGCGAGTTAGGGGGGGCTACCTCCTACAATGAGCAGTTCTTC. Encoded protein: CSELGGATSYNEQFF.

The rearrangement joins TRBV11-2 to TRBJ2-5; maybe TRBD2 (5 bases). The CDR3 totals 11 residues. Germline CDR1 is SGHAT and CDR2 is FQNNGV. The V gene lost 6 bases and the J gene lost 5 bases, with 7 bases spanning the gap. Here the CDR3 reads CASSRGETQYF. CDR3 bases: TGTGCCAGCAGTCGAGGGGAGACCCAGTACTTC.